This T cell receptor (beta chain) was recovered during a study of cytomegalovirus exposure and HLA in healthy donors. Findings and caveats of the study: In an earlier analysis, in 620 or so donors, most V segments appeared productive either ~90% or ~30% of the time.

In regard to this clone: The target antigen is unknown.

Germline loops: CDR1 SGHVS, CDR2 FNYEAQ. With V trimmed by 5 bases and J by 5 bases, 10 bases remained unmatched. This CDR3 region has 16 residues. The PCR made use of 60 Vbeta and 13 Jbeta primers. This table comes from immunoSEQ multiplex PCR, and its TCRdb copy is limited to in-frame clones, with some not included. Here the sample spans around 110,000 clones, approximately 9.4% being singletons. The sample comprised PBMCs. This clonotype was sampled from a man under 40 in good health and CMV-seronegative. The chain is built from TRBV7-6 and TRBJ2-2; 8 nucleotides line up with TRBD2. The CDR3 here is CASSITPGGGTGELFF. The CDR3 DNA reads TGTGCCAGCAGCATAACCCCGGGGGGGGGTACCGGGGAGCTGTTTTTT.